This T cell receptor beta chain comes out of a study of blood T cells in healthy people across ages. The V and J ends lost 1 base and 0 bases respectively, with 7 bases between them. CDR1 MNHNY and CDR2 SVGAGI come from the germline V gene (reference sequence). CDR3 size: 15 residues. This clonotype came up a few times. Sample-barcoded 5' priming and a J-beta primer mix drove a second PCR of about 6 to 12 cycles. MiXCR, run by TCRdb on the 5' RACE reads, gives a single entry per CDR3 protein. The data show 550,000 to 750,000 distinct CDR3 sequences, approximately 21% seen once. Sequencing was performed on blood. This receptor was obtained from a man aged 65-85 years in good health. The chain carries TRBV6-6 and TRBJ2-4; no firm D call. The CDR3 loop is CASSYLTEAKNIQYF. Here the CDR3 DNA reads TGTGCCAGCAGTTACTTAACTGAAGCCAAAAACATTCAGTACTTC.